A selection of T cell receptor beta chains follows, all from one sample in a study of shared clonotypes between healthy human individuals. The assay was immunoSEQ multiplex PCR, and TCRdb's table has in-frame clones only and misses some. The table includes just over 2,000,000 clones, roughly 94% detected once. What was sequenced was naive CD8+ T cells sorted from blood. The receptors here all came from a man between 18 and 29 years old in good health. Both conserved end residues are part of each CDR3. D genes are given only for firm matches. Where a row states a size, it is once, few, many or the class of an expanded clone; other rows omit it.

-	TRBV6-5	-	TRBJ1-4	TGTGCCAGCAGTTACTCGGGGCCCAATGAAAAACTGTTTTTT	CASSYSGPNEKLFF
TRBD2	TRBV7-8	-	TRBJ2-1	TGTGCCAGCAGCTCCACTAGCGTGGTCGGCTCCTACAATGAGCAGTTCTTC	CASSSTSVVGSYNEQFF
-	TRBV21-1	few	TRBJ2-7	TGTGCCAGCAGCCCAATAGGACAGCCAATGAGCTATCAGAGCTCCTACGAGCAGTACTTC	CASSPIGQPMSYQSSYEQYF
TRBD2	TRBV6-5	-	TRBJ2-1	TGTGCCAGCAGTTCCCTAGCGGAGGGGTCCTACAATGAGCAGTTCTTC	CASSSLAEGSYNEQFF
-	TRBV5-6	-	TRBJ2-7	TGTGCCAGCAGCTTGGCTGGGAACTACGAGCAGTACTTC	CASSLAGNYEQYF
-	TRBV7-9	-	TRBJ1-4	TGTGCCAGCAGCCCTGGAGTGAACATTATAGACGAAAAACTGTTTTTT	CASSPGVNIIDEKLFF
TRBD2	TRBV7-2	-	TRBJ2-5	TGTGCCAGCAGAAAAACTAGCGGGATAGGGGAGACCCAGTACTTC	CASRKTSGIGETQYF
TRBD2	TRBV7-9	-	TRBJ2-1	TGTGCCAGCAGCCCCCGGGTAGCGGGATTCGACAATGAGCAGTTCTTC	CASSPRVAGFDNEQFF
TRBD1	TRBV4-1	once	TRBJ1-1	TGCGCCAGCAGCCAAGTAAGGACAGGGGGTACTGAAGCTTTCTTT	CASSQVRTGGTEAFF
-	TRBV28	-	TRBJ1-5	TGTGCCAGCAGTTCCAACGGGGGGTTAGGTCAGCCCCAGCATTTT	CASSSNGGLGQPQHF
-	TRBV19	-	TRBJ2-7	TGTGCCAGTAATCCCGGTCCAGGGTACGAGCAGTACTTC	CASNPGPGYEQYF
-	TRBV4-1	-	TRBJ1-6	TGCGCCAGCAGCCAAGAACCGAGACCGAATTCACCCCTCCACTTT	CASSQEPRPNSPLHF
TRBD1	TRBV19	-	TRBJ1-1	TGTGCCAGTAGTGCGGGGACAGGGTTTAACACTGAAGCTTTCTTT	CASSAGTGFNTEAFF
-	TRBV21-1	-	TRBJ1-1	TGTGCCAGTAGGGGTCGCGGAGCTGAAGCTTTCTTT	CASRGRGAEAFF
TRBD1	TRBV6-5	-	TRBJ1-1	TGTGCCAGCGGTGTGGGACAGGGAGGAACTGAAGCTTTCTTT	CASGVGQGGTEAFF
-	TRBV4-1	once	TRBJ2-7	TGCGCCAGCAGCCAAAGTGACTACTCCTACGAGCAGTACTTC	CASSQSDYSYEQYF
-	TRBV9	few	TRBJ1-1	TGTGCCAGCAGCGTAGATGGACACCCTGGGGCTGAAGCTTTCTTT	CASSVDGHPGAEAFF
-	TRBV9	-	TRBJ2-2	TGTGCCAGCAGCGTAGAGTCAACCGGGGAGCTGTTTTTT	CASSVESTGELFF
TRBD2	TRBV9	-	TRBJ2-3	TGTGCCAGCAGCGTAGGTAGCGGGAGGGATACGCAGTATTTT	CASSVGSGRDTQYF
TRBD1	TRBV25-1	-	TRBJ1-6	TGTGCCAGCACAGGGGGAGGGAGTTCACCCCTCCACTTT	CASTGGGSSPLHF
-	TRBV7-8	-	TRBJ1-4	TGTGCCAGCAGCACCGCCACAGGCACGGGGGAAAAACTGTTTTTT	CASSTATGTGEKLFF
-	TRBV6-5	-	TRBJ1-1	TGTGCCAGCAGCCAACAGGGAGTACTCACTGAAGCTTTCTTT	CASSQQGVLTEAFF
TRBD1	TRBV30	-	TRBJ2-5	TGTGCCTGGGAGATAGGGACAGTACAAGAGACCCAGTACTTC	CAWEIGTVQETQYF
-	TRBV5-1	-	TRBJ2-5	TGCGCCAGCAGCTTCCTCGGGACCCAGTACTTC	CASSFLGTQYF
-	TRBV4-1	-	TRBJ1-1	TGCGCCAGCAGCCAAGAGGGGCTGGGGGACACTGAAGCTTTCTTT	CASSQEGLGDTEAFF
TRBD2	TRBV7-3	-	TRBJ2-3	TGTGCCAGCAGCGCGGGACTAGCGGGGAGCACAGATACGCAGTATTTT	CASSAGLAGSTDTQYF
-	TRBV6-5	-	TRBJ2-3	TGTGCCAGCAGTTACGGGATAGGGGAGAGCACAGATACGCAGTATTTT	CASSYGIGESTDTQYF
-	TRBV28	-	TRBJ1-6	TGTGCCAGCAGTTTCAGACCGGATTCACCCCTCCACTTT	CASSFRPDSPLHF
-	TRBV5-6	-	TRBJ1-5	TGTGCCAGCAGCTTTTGGGGAGATCAGCCCCAGCATTTT	CASSFWGDQPQHF
TRBD1	TRBV27	-	TRBJ2-7	TGTGCCAGCAGAGACAACCCCGGACAGGGAGGCGAGCAGTACTTC	CASRDNPGQGGEQYF
TRBD2	TRBV30	-	TRBJ2-3	TGTGCCTGGAGTGGCCGGACTAGCGGGAGGTTGGATACGCAGTATTTT	CAWSGRTSGRLDTQYF
-	TRBV4-3	-	TRBJ1-1	TGCGCCAGCAGCCAAGATTTGGGCGGGGGGAACACTGAAGCTTTCTTT	CASSQDLGGGNTEAFF
TRBD2	TRBV29-1	-	TRBJ2-7	TGCAGCGTTTCGCGGGGAGGGGCCTACGAGCAGTACTTC	CSVSRGGAYEQYF
-	TRBV20-1	-	TRBJ2-3	TGCAGTGCCCTCCCGGGTCATACGCAGTATTTT	CSALPGHTQYF
TRBD1	TRBV6-6	-	TRBJ2-4	TGTGCCAGCTGTCCAGGGGGCGCCAAAAACATTCAGTACTTC	CASCPGGAKNIQYF
-	TRBV7-7	-	TRBJ2-7	TGTGCTAGCAGCTTAGAGTGGCAGCACGAGCAGTACTTC	CASSLEWQHEQYF
-	TRBV20-1	-	TRBJ2-5	TGCAGTGCTAGTATGGAGACCCAGTACTTC	CSASMETQYF
-	TRBV7-2	-	TRBJ1-5	TGTGCCAGCAGCTTAGGTTCTCCGGGACAACTTAGCAATCAGCCCCAGCATTTT	CASSLGSPGQLSNQPQHF
-	TRBV4-1	-	TRBJ1-3	TGCGCCAGCAGCCAAAAACAGGGAGCAAACACCATATATTTT	CASSQKQGANTIYF
-	TRBV2	-	TRBJ1-4	TGTGCCAGCAGTCAGGGAGAAAGTGAAAAACTGTTTTTT	CASSQGESEKLFF
-	TRBV5-1	-	TRBJ1-4	TGCGCCAGCAGCTTGGAGTCGGGGGCGAATGAAAAACTGTTTTTT	CASSLESGANEKLFF
-	TRBV10-3	few	TRBJ1-1	TGTGCCATCAGTGAGGGGGGATACACTGAAGCTTTCTTT	CAISEGGYTEAFF
-	TRBV2	-	TRBJ2-3	TGTGCCAGCACCGGGGTCAGTGGAGTTCCAGATACGCAGTATTTT	CASTGVSGVPDTQYF
-	TRBV30	-	TRBJ2-7	TGTGCCTGGAACCCGGCAGGAACCTACGAGCAGTACTTC	CAWNPAGTYEQYF
-	TRBV2	-	TRBJ1-5	TGTGCCAGCAGTGAAATCGGCAGGGGAAGCCAGCCCCAGCATTTT	CASSEIGRGSQPQHF
-	TRBV15	-	TRBJ2-1	TGTGCCACCAGCCGAGACCGGACAGAGAATGAGCAGTTCTTC	CATSRDRTENEQFF
-	TRBV19	-	TRBJ1-1	TGTGCCACCCGGGTAGGGGTTTACACTGAAGCTTTCTTT	CATRVGVYTEAFF
-	TRBV28	-	TRBJ2-7	TGTGCCGCCCGCCCAGCTAGTACGAGGAAGGGGGAGCAGTACTTC	CAARPASTRKGEQYF
-	TRBV5-1	-	TRBJ1-1	TGCGCCAGCAGCCCCCTCCCGAGACAAATCACTGAAGCTTTCTTT	CASSPLPRQITEAFF
-	TRBV7-9	-	TRBJ2-7	TGTGCCAGCAGCTTAGCTGGGGGGAACGGCTACGAGCAGTACTTC	CASSLAGGNGYEQYF
-	TRBV4-1	once	TRBJ1-2	TGCGCCAGCAGCCAAGATGAGTTATATGGCTATGGCTACACCTTC	CASSQDELYGYGYTF
-	TRBV19	-	TRBJ2-3	TGTGCCAGTAGTCATGACTCCCTTTGGGGGAGGCCAGATACGCAGTATTTT	CASSHDSLWGRPDTQYF
TRBD1	TRBV30	few	TRBJ1-1	TGTGCCTGGAGTGTACGGGACAGGGAGAGCACTGAAGCTTTCTTT	CAWSVRDRESTEAFF
TRBD2	TRBV2	-	TRBJ2-1	TGTGCCAGCAAGGCCACTAGCGGGGGACACAATGAGCAGTTCTTC	CASKATSGGHNEQFF